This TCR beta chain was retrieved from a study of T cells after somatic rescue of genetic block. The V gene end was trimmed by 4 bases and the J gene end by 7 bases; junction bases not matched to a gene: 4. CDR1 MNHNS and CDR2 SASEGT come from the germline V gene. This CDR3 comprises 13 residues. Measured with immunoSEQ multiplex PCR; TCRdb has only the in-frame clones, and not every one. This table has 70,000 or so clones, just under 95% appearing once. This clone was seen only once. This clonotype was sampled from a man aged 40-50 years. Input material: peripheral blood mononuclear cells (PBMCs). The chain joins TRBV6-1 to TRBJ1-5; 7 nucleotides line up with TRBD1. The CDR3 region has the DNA TGTGCCAGCAGTGTTACAGGGGACCAGCCCCAGCATTTT. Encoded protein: CASSVTGDQPQHF.